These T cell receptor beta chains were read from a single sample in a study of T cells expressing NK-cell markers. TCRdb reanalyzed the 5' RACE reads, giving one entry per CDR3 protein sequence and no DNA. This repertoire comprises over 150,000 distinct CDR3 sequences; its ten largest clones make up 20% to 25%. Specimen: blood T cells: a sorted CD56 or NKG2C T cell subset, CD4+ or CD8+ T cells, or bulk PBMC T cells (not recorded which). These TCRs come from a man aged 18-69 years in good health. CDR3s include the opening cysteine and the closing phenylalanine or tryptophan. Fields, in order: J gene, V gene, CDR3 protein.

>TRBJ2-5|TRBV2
CASSDGGTQETQYF
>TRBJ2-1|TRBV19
CASLDVGGKDEQFF
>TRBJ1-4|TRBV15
CATSRGQEKLFF
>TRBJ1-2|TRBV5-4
CASSLPGQGAGYGYTF
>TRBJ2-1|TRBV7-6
CASSYLGGRGAYNEQFF
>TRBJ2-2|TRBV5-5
CASSLDDANTGELFF
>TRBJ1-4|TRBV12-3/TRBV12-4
CASSSIPQERKHENEKLFF
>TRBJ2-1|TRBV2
CASREGQARGEQFF
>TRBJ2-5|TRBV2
CASSEAFFGGGQETQYF
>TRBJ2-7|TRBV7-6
CASSPGTGGDEQYF
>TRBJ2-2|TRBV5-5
CASSLGGSTGELFF
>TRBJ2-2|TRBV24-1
CATSDKTGLDTGELFF
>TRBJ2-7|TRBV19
CASSIPGRSYEQYF
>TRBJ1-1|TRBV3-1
CASSPFGTGNTEAFF
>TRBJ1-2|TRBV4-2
CASSPGGLRGYTF
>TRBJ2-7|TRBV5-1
CASSSTPSYEQYF
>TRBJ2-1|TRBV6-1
CASSPGTGDSNEQFF
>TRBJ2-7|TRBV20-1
CSARDKGLSVGDEQYF
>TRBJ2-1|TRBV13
CASSIQGTQYNEQFF
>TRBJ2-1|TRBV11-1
CASSSNSLEGPGSYNEQFF
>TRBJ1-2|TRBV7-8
CASSLARTGMYYGYTF
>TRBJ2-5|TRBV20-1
CSKTGTGEETQYF
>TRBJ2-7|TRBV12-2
CASRLGGTSRSSYEQYF
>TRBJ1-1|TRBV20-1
CSARSEDRGHTEAFF
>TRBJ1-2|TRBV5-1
CASSLEWGGYYGYTF
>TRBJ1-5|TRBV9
CASSTQGDGQPQHF
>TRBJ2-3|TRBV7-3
CASSLGLLGTDTQYF
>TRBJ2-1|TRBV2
CASSVLVVGENEQFF
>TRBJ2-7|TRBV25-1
CASSEWGFYEQYF
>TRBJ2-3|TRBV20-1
CSATYLGTYTDTQYF
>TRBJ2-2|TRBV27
CASRTGGPNTGELFF
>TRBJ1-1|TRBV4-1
CASGKDRVVTEAFF
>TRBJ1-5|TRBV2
CASSWRGTSDQPQHF
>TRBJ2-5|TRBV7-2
CASSSRLSRGQETQYF
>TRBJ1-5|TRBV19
CASTRNGDSNQPQHF
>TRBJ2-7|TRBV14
CASSQVATYEQYF
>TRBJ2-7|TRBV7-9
CASSSPWDRGREQYF
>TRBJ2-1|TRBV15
CATSRSQGRNEQFF
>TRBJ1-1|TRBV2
CASKEKGGLNTEAFF
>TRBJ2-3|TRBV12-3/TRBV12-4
CASRRTESSTDTQYF
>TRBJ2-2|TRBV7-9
CASSLSDREVPGELFF
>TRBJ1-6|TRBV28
CASSSRYDSPLHF
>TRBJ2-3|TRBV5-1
CASTGANWDTQYF
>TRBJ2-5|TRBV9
CASSPRAGQETQYF
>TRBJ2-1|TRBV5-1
CADKQGGPRNEQFF
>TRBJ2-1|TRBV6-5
CASSYFPGTGYNEQFF
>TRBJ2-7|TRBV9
CASSVETDPLGEQYF
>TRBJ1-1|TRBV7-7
CASSLAHRTEAFF
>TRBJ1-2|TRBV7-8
CASSSEAVGYTF
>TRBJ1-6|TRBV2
CASQPVNSPLHF
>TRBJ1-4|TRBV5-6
CASSSGGGATNEKLFF
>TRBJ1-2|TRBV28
CASSLLRGRLGYTF
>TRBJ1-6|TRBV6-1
CASSEAGGRTGVSPLHF
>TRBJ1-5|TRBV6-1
CASSELGTSNQPQHF
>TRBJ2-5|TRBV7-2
CASSRNSGGFLRETQYF
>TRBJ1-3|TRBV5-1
CANPRWTDPLRRISGNTIYF
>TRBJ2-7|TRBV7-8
CASSLEPGTSYEQYF
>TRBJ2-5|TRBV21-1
CASSGGTGEETQYF
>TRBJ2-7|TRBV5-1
CASSGTSHEQYF